This entry lists 31 T cell receptor beta chains sequenced from one sample in a study of T-cell reconstitution after alpha-beta-depleted transplantation in children. Preparing the TCRbeta library involved the use of unique molecular identifiers. MiXCR, applied by TCRdb to the PCR reads, yields one record per CDR3 protein. The data show under 850,000 distinct CDR3 sequences, 13% seen once. This specimen consisted of PBMCs, obtained before TCRalphabeta/CD19-depleted stem cell transplant. These receptors were obtained from a girl aged 2-15 years with congenital amegakaryocytic thrombocytopenia, due to receive a stem cell transplant.

This clonotype showed up just a few times. V is TRBV6-5 and J is TRBJ1-1, with D unresolved. Germline V lookup: CDR1 MNHEY, CDR2 SVGAGI. V was cut by 4 bases and J by 0 bases, with 12 bases left in between. The CDR3 extends over 15 amino acids. CDR3 in amino acids: CASSSRRDLNTEAFF. As DNA, the CDR3 is TGTGCCAGCAGTTCCAGGAGGGATCTGAACACTGAAGCTTTCTTT.

This clonotype was detected many times. The chain joins TRBV11-2 to TRBJ2-7; D gene unclear. Trimming cost V 1 base and J 5 bases, with 12 bases left between them. There are 14 residues in the CDR3. Per the germline V gene, CDR1 is SGHAT and CDR2 is FQNNGV. The CDR3 loop reads CASSLGFSTNEQYF. The CDR3 nucleotides read TGTGCCAGCAGCTTAGGTTTTTCGACCAACGAGCAGTACTTC.

This clonotype was seen more than once but under ten times. The chain combines TRBV10-2 with TRBJ2-7, with 9 bases fitting TRBD2. The germline gives CDR1 WSHSY, CDR2 SAAADI. Trimming cost V 8 bases and J 3 bases; bases outside gene matches: 8. This CDR3 has 14 residues. The CDR3: CASGGTSLLYEQYF. The DNA of the CDR3 is TGCGCCAGCGGGGGGACTAGCCTCCTCTACGAGCAGTACTTC.

This clonotype was seen only a few times. As DNA, the CDR3 is TGTGCCAGCAGTTTACCCAGCGGGGTGAGCACCGGGGAGCTGTTTTTT. Translating gives CASSLPSGVSTGELFF. This rearrangement joins TRBV12-3 or TRBV12-4 to TRBJ2-2; 7 positions agree with TRBD2. V lost 2 bases, J lost 4 bases, and 7 bases stayed unmatched. The CDR3 is 16 residues long.

This clonotype was counted at least ten times. This sequence joins TRBV4-1 and TRBJ1-1; no reliable D call. The germline V gene has CDR1 MGHRA and CDR2 YSYEKL. Trimming shortened V by 3 bases and J by 2 bases, and 10 bases separated the two germline ends. CDR3 length: 14 amino acids. The CDR3 here is CASSQIPPNTEAFF. The DNA for the CDR3 is TGCGCCAGCAGCCAGATACCCCCCAACACTGAAGCTTTCTTT.

This clonotype was observed at least ten times. V and J are TRBV15 and TRBJ1-5, with D hard to call. CDR3 length: 13 residues. V lost 3 bases to trimming and J lost 8 bases, with 11 bases between them. CDR1 and CDR2 (germline): LNHNV, YYDKDF (reference sequence). The CDR3 spells CATSREPGEPQHF. The CDR3 DNA reads as TGTGCCACCAGCAGGGAGCCCGGAGAGCCCCAGCATTTT.

This clonotype appeared a few times. The rearrangement links TRBV5-8 to TRBJ1-5, with TRBD1 matching 10 bases. The germline gives CDR1 SGHTS, CDR2 YDEGEE. This CDR3 comprises 14 residues. With 5 bases clipped from V and 4 bases from J, the junction kept 3 bases outside the gene matches. The CDR3 coding sequence is TGTGCCAGCAGGACAGGGGGCCGGAATCAGCCCCAGCATTTT. This sequence encodes CASRTGGRNQPQHF.

This chain links TRBV29-1 with TRBJ2-7, with D tentatively TRBD2 (5 bases). The V gene's germline CDR1 is SQVTM and CDR2 ANQGSEA. Trimming cost V 4 bases and J 4 bases, with 11 bases left between them. The CDR3 is 12 amino acids. DNA of the CDR3: TGCAGCGTTGCCGGGTCGGGGTACGAGCAGTACTTC. Its protein product is CSVAGSGYEQYF.

V is TRBV7-7 and J is TRBJ2-5; TRBD1 agrees at 9 bases. The J segment lost 5 bases and the V segment lost 5 bases, leaving 9 bases of the junction unmatched. Germline values: CDR1 SSHAT, CDR2 FNYEAQ (reference sequence). The CDR3 is 15 amino acids. CDR3 region: CASSLGTGIQETQYF. CDR3 DNA sequence: TGTGCCAGCAGCCTCGGGACAGGGATACAGGAGACCCAGTACTTC.

This clonotype was counted ten times or more. The rearrangement uses TRBV27 and TRBJ2-5; 7 bases fit TRBD2. V gave up 0 bases and J gave up 2 bases; unmatched junction bases: 3. CDR3 length: 15 amino acids. The V gene's germline CDR1 is MNHEY and CDR2 SMNVEV (reference sequence). CDR3 DNA: TGTGCCAGCAGTTTATCGGTGCGGGGGCAAGAGACCCAGTACTTC. This translates into CASSLSVRGQETQYF.

This clonotype was observed a few times. The chain has TRBV5-1 and TRBJ2-2; perhaps TRBD2 as D (5 bases). Germline CDR1 reads SGHRS; CDR2 reads YFSETQ. The V end was cut by 7 bases, the J end by 7 bases, with 20 bases between. The CDR3 is 15 residues long. CDR3: CASQLSAGQVGELFF. CDR3 coding DNA: TGCGCCAGCCAACTTAGCGCGGGCCAAGTCGGGGAGCTGTTTTTT.

V is TRBV20-1 and J is TRBJ1-1; D may be TRBD1 (5 bases). Looked up from germline, CDR1 is DFQATT and CDR2 is SNEGSKA (reference sequence). The CDR3 length is 14 residues. Deletions cut 5 bases from V and 1 base from J, with 14 bases between. DNA for the CDR3: TGCAGTGCTGGCCCGGGACCGAGGAACACTGAAGCTTTCTTT. It encodes CSAGPGPRNTEAFF.

Only a few counts were recorded for this clonotype. The chain combines TRBV5-1 with TRBJ2-1, with D possibly being TRBD2 (5 bases). Germline values: CDR1 SGHRS, CDR2 YFSETQ. V lost 0 bases and J lost 5, with 18 bases in between. This CDR3 comprises 17 residues. CDR3: CASSLESLREVDNEQFF. The CDR3 bases are TGCGCCAGCAGCTTGGAGTCTCTTCGGGAAGTGGACAATGAGCAGTTCTTC.

V gene TRBV6-2 or TRBV6-3 combines with J gene TRBJ2-1; no clear D. V shed 5 bases and J shed 9 bases, with 11 bases lying between them. The CDR3 length is 12 residues. The germline V gene has CDR1 MNHEY and CDR2 SVGEGT. CDR3 nucleotides: TGTGCCAGCAGTACCCGGTGGGGTGAGCAGTTCTTC. It yields the protein CASSTRWGEQFF.

This clonotype was counted ten times or more. This rearrangement joins TRBV5-1 to TRBJ1-1; D gene uncertain. V was trimmed by 0 bases and J by 4 bases, leaving 7 bases between them. The V gene's germline CDR1 is SGHRS and CDR2 YFSETQ. The CDR3 runs 13 residues. The CDR3 DNA follows: TGCGCCAGCAGCTTGGGTGTGGGCACTGAAGCTTTCTTT. Translating gives CASSLGVGTEAFF.

The genes are TRBV5-1 and TRBJ2-1; 8 nucleotides align to TRBD2. After removal of 3 bases from V and 2 bases from J, the junction contained 7 bases not matched to a gene. The CDR3 sequence is 16 residues long. Per germline, CDR1 SGHRS and CDR2 YFSETQ. CDR3 DNA sequence: TGCGCCAGCAGCTCTCTCGGGAGGGGGACCTACAATGAGCAGTTCTTC. As protein: CASSSLGRGTYNEQFF.

This clonotype appeared a few times. The gene calls are TRBV28 and TRBJ1-4; 8 nucleotides line up with TRBD1. CDR3 length: 16 amino acids. V trimming: 4 bases; J trimming: 9 bases; junction bases outside the gene matches: 13. Germline V gene lookup returns CDR1 MDHEN and CDR2 SYDVKM. CDR3 loop: CASSSVFGQGWKKLFF. CDR3 nucleotide sequence: TGTGCCAGCAGTTCGGTTTTCGGACAGGGTTGGAAAAAACTGTTTTTT.

Ten or more counts support this clonotype. The chain combines TRBV12-3 or TRBV12-4 with TRBJ2-5; 7 nucleotides match TRBD1. V lost 5 bases, J lost 3 bases, and 21 bases stayed unmatched. This CDR3 region has 19 residues. The CDR3 region is CASSIARLTGAGLKETQYF. The CDR3 region has the DNA TGTGCCAGCAGTATCGCTCGCTTAACAGGGGCTGGTTTAAAAGAGACCCAGTACTTC.

J is TRBJ2-5 and V is TRBV5-1; 9 bases line up with TRBD2. Germline values: CDR1 SGHRS, CDR2 YFSETQ. J lost 2 bases, V lost 4 bases, and 18 bases had no gene match. This CDR3 is 19 amino acids long. The CDR3 DNA follows: TGCGCCAGCAGCCAGATTAAAATGGCTAGCGGGATTCCTCAAGAGACCCAGTACTTC. Protein: CASSQIKMASGIPQETQYF.

Written as DNA, the CDR3 is TGCGCCAGCAGCTTAAGTCCTAGCGGGAAATACACCGGGGAGCTGTTTTTT. This encodes CASSLSPSGKYTGELFF. The chain has TRBV5-1 and TRBJ2-2; TRBD2 matches 9 bases. CDR3 size: 17 residues. Germline V gene data show CDR1 as SGHRS and CDR2 as YFSETQ. Trimming at V came to 2 bases and at J to 3 bases, leaving 8 bases not matched to a gene.

This clonotype was observed many times. The rearrangement uses TRBV20-1 and TRBJ2-1; D is unresolved. Trimming took off 6 bases at V and 1 base at J, with 10 bases between the two ends. This CDR3 comprises 13 residues. Germline V gene data show CDR1 as DFQATT and CDR2 as SNEGSKA (reference sequence). Written as DNA, the CDR3 is TGCAGTGCCGTCCGGGTGTCCTACAATGAGCAGTTCTTC. Its protein is CSAVRVSYNEQFF.

At least ten counts were recorded for this clonotype. The chain carries TRBV12-3 or TRBV12-4 and TRBJ2-2, with 11 positions matching TRBD2. The CDR3 length is 15 residues. The V segment lost 6 bases and the J segment 5 bases; nucleotides outside the gene matches: 5. CDR3 DNA sequence: TGTGCCAGCAGGTCTTCTAGCGGGAGGACCGGGGAGCTGTTTTTT. Encoded protein: CASRSSSGRTGELFF.

This clonotype was seen at least ten times. V is TRBV7-9 and J is TRBJ2-5, with D unresolved. Germline V gives CDR1 SEHNR, CDR2 FQNEAQ (reference sequence). Trimming left V 1 base short and J 2 bases short, with 17 bases between. CDR3 length equals 17 residues. CDR3 amino acids: CASSLVVRTEWQETQYF. The CDR3 DNA is TGTGCCAGCAGCTTAGTTGTTAGGACGGAATGGCAAGAGACCCAGTACTTC.

This clonotype occurred many times. The rearrangement joins TRBV7-4 to TRBJ1-1; weak D call: TRBD1 (6 bases). V lost 3 bases and J 3 bases, leaving 17 bases between the germline ends. Germline V gives CDR1 SGHVT, CDR2 SQSDAQ. The CDR3 contains 16 residues. Here the CDR3 reads CASSFSTGRRYTEAFF. CDR3 nucleotides: TGTGCCAGCAGCTTTTCAACAGGGAGACGATACACTGAAGCTTTCTTT.

This clonotype was recorded many times. This chain links TRBV20-1 with TRBJ1-6; D unresolved. In germline, CDR1 is DFQATT, CDR2 SNEGSKA (reference sequence). The CDR3 sequence is 13 residues long. The V end lost 3 bases, the J end lost 6 bases, and 9 bases lay between the germline ends. This CDR3 is CSARAPSNSPLHF. CDR3 in DNA: TGCAGTGCTAGGGCACCTTCTAATTCACCCCTCCACTTT.

V and J are TRBV7-9 and TRBJ1-1; D remains ambiguous. Trimming stripped 2 bases from V and 1 base from J, with 11 bases between. CDR3 length: 15 amino acids. Per the germline V gene, CDR1 is SEHNR and CDR2 is FQNEAQ (reference sequence). CDR3 bases: TGTGCCAGCAGCTTAAGGGCCGGAGGGAACACTGAAGCTTTCTTT. It yields the protein CASSLRAGGNTEAFF.

This clonotype was picked up a small number of times. The gene calls are TRBV12-3 or TRBV12-4 and TRBJ2-7; 9 bases are shared with TRBD1. J was trimmed by 9 bases and V by 6 bases; bases with no gene match: 9. This CDR3 spans 13 amino acids. CDR3 coding DNA: TGTGCCAGCAGCTACTCGGACAGGGGCGGGCAGTACTTC. This encodes CASSYSDRGGQYF.

This clonotype was seen ten or more times. This may be a read error: a much more frequent sequence differs by one nucleotide. The chain's CDR3 is CASSLTSGGTDTQYF. The CDR3 DNA sequence: TGTGCCAGCAGCTTGACTAGCGGGGGCACAGATACGCAGTATTTT. V gene TRBV7-6 combines with J gene TRBJ2-3, with 11 bases identical to TRBD2. Germline V lookup: CDR1 SGHVS, CDR2 FNYEAQ. This CDR3 is built from 15 residues. V shed 3 bases, J shed 1 base, and the junction held 0 bases outside the gene matches.

This clonotype occurred a few times. V gene TRBV29-1 combines with J gene TRBJ2-7; 7 nucleotides line up with TRBD1. The junction had 8 bases not matched to a gene; V was cut back by 6 bases and J by 3 bases. Germline loops: CDR1 SQVTM, CDR2 ANQGSEA. The CDR3 has 13 amino acids. The CDR3 protein is CSVGSTGFYEQYF. The DNA of the CDR3 is TGCAGCGTGGGGTCGACAGGGTTCTACGAGCAGTACTTC.

Details on this clonotype: Since a much larger clone is just one base distant, this may be a read error. The chain couples TRBV5-1 to TRBJ2-2, with D possibly being TRBD2 (6 bases). This CDR3 contains 13 residues. CDR1 and CDR2 from the germline V gene are SGHRS and YFSETQ. The chain's CDR3 is CASSFRELGEPFF. CDR3 bases: TGCGCCAGCAGTTTCCGGGAGCTCGGGGAGCCGTTTTTT.

This clonotype was counted many times. This sequence joins TRBV7-8 and TRBJ2-1; 7 bases match TRBD2. V dropped 1 base and J dropped 5; count of bases not matched to a gene: 5. CDR1 is SGHVS, CDR2 FQNEAQ, per germline. The CDR3 length is 15 residues. This chain's CDR3 is CASSLGVAGDNEQFF. DNA of the CDR3: TGTGCCAGCAGCTTAGGGGTAGCGGGTGACAATGAGCAGTTCTTC.